A single sample gave rise to the 25 T cell receptor beta chains below, sequenced in a study of T cell responses to AZD1222 COVID-19 vaccine. Produced via immunoSEQ multiplex PCR; TCRdb's table is partial and in-frame only. The data hold roughly 120,000 clones, with about 87% observed a single time. The sample here was peripheral blood, taken 28 days after the second AZD1222 dose. The receptor set was obtained from an adult who received the AZD1222 COVID-19 vaccine.

The rearrangement uses TRBV11-2 and TRBJ2-7; D may be TRBD1 (6 bases). CDR1 is SGHAT and CDR2 is FQNNGV in the germline V gene. CDR3 length: 13 amino acids. Trimming removed 7 bases from V and 3 bases from J, with 13 bases in between. The CDR3 loop reads CASNRDIVYEQYF. DNA for the CDR3: TGTGCCAGCAACCGGGACATAGTCTACGAGCAGTACTTC.

This rearrangement joins TRBV11-1 to TRBJ2-2; D gene unclear. CDR1 is SGHAT and CDR2 is FQDESV in the germline V gene (reference sequence). The CDR3 loop spans 14 amino acids. Trimming shortened V by 3 bases and J by 0 bases, and 5 bases separated the two germline ends. For the CDR3, the DNA is TGTGCCAGCAGCTTTAATCCGAACACCGGGGAGCTGTTTTTT. Amino acids: CASSFNPNTGELFF.

The rearrangement joins TRBV29-1 to TRBJ1-2; D is undetermined. The CDR3 length is 14 residues. The germline V and J ends were trimmed by 6 bases and 0 bases, with 14 bases remaining between them. Germline assignment: CDR1 SQVTM and CDR2 ANQGSEA. Here the CDR3 DNA reads TGCAGCGTAATAGCGGGTTACTCTAACTATGGCTACACCTTC. It yields the protein CSVIAGYSNYGYTF.

CDR3 in amino acids: CASSFRTGATNQPQHF. CDR3 nucleotides: TGTGCCAGCAGCTTCCGGACAGGGGCTACGAATCAGCCCCAGCATTTT. The chain is built from TRBV12-1 and TRBJ1-5; the table assigns TRBD1, which was not confirmed against the DNA. TRBV12-1 is a listed pseudogene. This CDR3 comprises 16 residues.

CDR3 sequence (DNA): TGCAGTGCTAGTGACAGAGACCATAACTATGGCTACACCTTC. Translation: CSASDRDHNYGYTF. The V and J genes are TRBV20-1 and TRBJ1-2; tentative D call: TRBD1 (5 bases). Germline lookup yields CDR1 DFQATT and CDR2 SNEGSKA (reference sequence). Trimming removed 3 bases at V and 1 base at J, with 12 bases between. The CDR3 contains 14 residues.

The V gene is TRBV5-4, the J gene TRBJ2-7, with D possibly being TRBD2 (7 bases). Germline CDR1 is SGHNT and CDR2 is YYREEE (reference sequence). CDR3 length: 12 residues. V lost 7 bases and J lost 2, with 10 bases in between. CDR3 nucleotide sequence: TGTGCCAGCGGGGGGGCCCCCTACGAGCAGTACTTC. This gives the protein CASGGAPYEQYF.

The chain employs TRBV5-6 and TRBJ1-2; possible D gene TRBD1, 5 bases. The CDR3 consists of 14 residues. The V and J ends lost 0 bases and 1 base respectively, with 7 bases between them. Germline values: CDR1 SGHDT, CDR2 YYEEEE. The CDR3 loop is CASSLVGDNYGYTF. CDR3 sequence (DNA): TGTGCCAGCAGCTTGGTAGGGGATAACTATGGCTACACCTTC.

This chain joins TRBV7-2 and TRBJ1-2; TRBD1 matches at 12 bases. This CDR3 has 15 amino acids. Germline V gene data show CDR1 as SGHTA and CDR2 as FQGNSA. J gave up 5 bases and V 5 bases, and 6 bases lay outside the gene matches. For the CDR3, the DNA is TGTGCCAGCAGCCCGGGACAGGGGGCCGGGTATGGCTACACCTTC. Translation: CASSPGQGAGYGYTF.

In this sample, this clone is medium-sized. The chain recombines TRBV29-1 with TRBJ1-2; D ambiguous. V dropped 6 bases and J dropped 4 bases, with 9 bases sitting between them. Germline V gives CDR1 SQVTM, CDR2 ANQGSEA. This CDR3 spans 11 amino acids. The CDR3 DNA is TGCAGCGTGAATTGGGGCTATGGCTACACCTTC. This codes for CSVNWGYGYTF.

This clone was observed a single time. The chain couples TRBV6-6 to TRBJ1-2; TRBD1 might be the D (5 bases). The length of the CDR3 is 17 residues. Germline lookup yields CDR1 MNHNY and CDR2 SVGAGI (reference sequence). V lost 5 bases and J lost 4, with 23 bases in between. CDR3 protein: CASSPDPGTKQVYGYTF. CDR3 nucleotides: TGTGCCAGCAGTCCCGACCCCGGGACGAAGCAAGTCTATGGCTACACCTTC.

The chain carries TRBV5-1 and TRBJ2-1; D remains unclear. Per the germline V gene, CDR1 is SGHRS and CDR2 is YFSETQ. With 6 bases removed from V and 1 base from J, the gap between germline ends came to 14 bases. The CDR3 loop spans 15 amino acids. CDR3 region: CASMATTVSYNEQFF. In DNA form, the CDR3 reads TGCGCCAGCATGGCAACAACCGTATCCTACAATGAGCAGTTCTTC.

The genes are TRBV10-3 and TRBJ2-5; weak D call: TRBD1 (5 bases). This CDR3 spans 13 amino acids. From germline, CDR1 is ENHRY and CDR2 SYGVKD. Trimming shortened V by 3 bases and J by 3 bases, and 8 bases separated the two germline ends. CDR3 sequence: CAISETGKETQYF. CDR3 sequence (DNA): TGTGCCATCAGTGAAACAGGAAAAGAGACCCAGTACTTC.

The count of this clone is one. The V and J genes are TRBV9 and TRBJ2-5; 8 bases map to TRBD1. Germline trimming cut 0 bases from V and 2 bases from J; bases unmatched to any gene: 6. The CDR3 has 16 amino acids. Germline V lookup: CDR1 SGDLS, CDR2 YYNGEE. CDR3 protein: CASSVGGRGPQETQYF. Here the CDR3 DNA reads TGTGCCAGCAGCGTAGGGGGCAGGGGGCCTCAAGAGACCCAGTACTTC.

This chain uses TRBV7-3 with TRBJ1-1; perhaps TRBD1 as D (5 bases). The CDR3 sequence is 13 residues long. The germline V gene has CDR1 SGHTA and CDR2 FQGTGA. Trimming took 2 bases from V and 11 from J, leaving 15 bases between them. Here the CDR3 DNA reads TGTGCCAGCAGCTTACAGCCGGGGCTCGGGGCTTTCTTT. This encodes CASSLQPGLGAFF. The full variable domain, its missing parts supplied by reference TRBV7-3 and TRBJ1-1, is GAGVSQTPSNKVTEKGKYVELRCDPISGHTALYWYRQSLGQGPEFLIYFQGTGAADDSGLPNDRFFAVRPEGSVSTLKIQRTERGDSAVYLCASSLQPGLGAFFGQGTRLTVV.

This clone was picked up a small number of times. The chain uses TRBV27 and TRBJ1-2, with D uncertain. Trimming stripped 8 bases from V and 0 bases from J, with 10 bases between. CDR3 length: 13 residues. Germline lookup yields CDR1 MNHEY and CDR2 SMNVEV (reference sequence). The CDR3, as DNA: TGTGCCAGCGGTGGGTCGCCTAACTATGGCTACACCTTC. Amino acids: CASGGSPNYGYTF.

The chain joins TRBV5-1 to TRBJ2-3, with D unresolved. V was cut by 2 bases and J by 0 bases, with 7 bases left in between. CDR1 SGHRS and CDR2 YFSETQ come from the germline V gene. This CDR3 is 14 amino acids long. CDR3 sequence (DNA): TGCGCCAGCAGCTTCCAGGACAGCACAGATACGCAGTATTTT. Translation gives CASSFQDSTDTQYF.

The chain combines TRBV28 with TRBJ2-3; D might be TRBD1 (6 bases). Per the germline V gene, CDR1 is MDHEN and CDR2 is SYDVKM. The CDR3 sequence is 14 residues long. The V gene lost 5 bases and the J gene lost 4 bases, with 13 bases spanning the gap. The CDR3 reads CASSPRTAPDTQYF. In DNA form, the CDR3 reads TGTGCCAGCAGTCCGAGGACAGCCCCAGATACGCAGTATTTT.

This chain uses TRBV25-1 with TRBJ2-3; tentative D call: TRBD2 (6 bases). The germline gives CDR1 MGHDK, CDR2 SYGVNS. V gave up 8 bases and J gave up 2 bases, with 8 bases separating them. This CDR3 is 12 amino acids long. This chain's CDR3 is CASGGNTDTQYF. CDR3 DNA sequence: TGTGCCAGCGGGGGGAACACAGATACGCAGTATTTT.

The chain is built from TRBV2 and TRBJ2-5; D uncertain. V was clipped by 7 bases and J by 1 base, with 10 bases between them. CDR1 and CDR2 from the germline V gene are SNHLY and FYNNEI. This CDR3 spans 13 amino acids. The CDR3 DNA is TGTGCCAGCACGCCCCAGGTCCAAGAGACCCAGTACTTC. This gives the protein CASTPQVQETQYF.

The V call is TRBV18, the J call TRBJ2-3, with no clear D. The CDR3 has 14 amino acids. Germline CDR1 KGHSH, CDR2 LQKENI. Deletions cut 0 bases from V and 3 bases from J, with 7 bases between. Written as DNA, the CDR3 is TGTGCCAGCTCACCACCGTCTTCAACAGATACGCAGTATTTT. This gives the protein CASSPPSSTDTQYF.

The rearrangement joins TRBV2 to TRBJ1-2, with a weak D call TRBD1 (6 bases). CDR1 is SNHLY, CDR2 FYNNEI, per germline. V shed 6 bases and J shed 4 bases, with 18 bases lying between them. The CDR3 is 15 amino acids. CDR3 DNA: TGTGCCAGCAGGGCCAGGTCGACCAGGGGCTATGGCTACACCTTC. Amino acids: CASRARSTRGYGYTF.

CDR3 amino acids: CASSLGAEKLFF. DNA of the CDR3: TGTGCCAGCAGCTTAGGTGCCGAAAAACTGTTTTTT. The chain carries TRBV11-2 and TRBJ1-4; D gene ambiguous. Per germline, CDR1 SGHAT and CDR2 FQNNGV. The CDR3 is made up of 12 amino acids. The V end lost 1 base, the J end lost 8 bases, and 5 bases lay between the germline ends. The full variable domain, with the rest looked up from reference TRBV11-2 and TRBJ1-4, is EAGVAQSPRYKIIEKRQSVAFWCNPISGHATLYWYQQILGQGPKLLIQFQNNGVVDDSQLPKDRFSAERLKGVDSTLKIQPAKLEDSAVYLCASSLGAEKLFFGSGTQLSVL.

This sequence joins TRBV24-1 and TRBJ1-4; a weak D match, TRBD1 (6 bases). Germline V gene sequence: CDR1 KGHDR, CDR2 SFDVKD. Trimming shortened V by 4 bases and J by 5 bases, and 10 bases separated the two germline ends. The CDR3 is 14 amino acids. This chain's CDR3 is CATSDPGQNEKLFF. DNA for the CDR3: TGTGCCACCAGTGACCCAGGACAGAATGAAAAACTGTTTTTT.

The rearrangement links TRBV20-1 to TRBJ1-4; D possibly corresponds to TRBD1 (6 bases). The germline V and J ends were trimmed by 5 bases and 8 bases, with 9 bases remaining between them. Germline V gives CDR1 DFQATT, CDR2 SNEGSKA (reference sequence). CDR3 length equals 11 residues. The CDR3 is CSASQGEKLFF. The CDR3 DNA follows: TGCAGTGCTTCCCAGGGGGAAAAACTGTTTTTT.

The chain employs TRBV6-5 and TRBJ1-2; D is unclear. Germline V CDR1 and CDR2: MNHEY, SVGAGI. Trimming removed 4 bases at V and 4 bases at J, with 10 bases between. The length of the CDR3 is 13 residues. CDR3: CASSFSGFYGYTF. CDR3 DNA sequence: TGTGCCAGCAGTTTCTCAGGCTTCTATGGCTACACCTTC.